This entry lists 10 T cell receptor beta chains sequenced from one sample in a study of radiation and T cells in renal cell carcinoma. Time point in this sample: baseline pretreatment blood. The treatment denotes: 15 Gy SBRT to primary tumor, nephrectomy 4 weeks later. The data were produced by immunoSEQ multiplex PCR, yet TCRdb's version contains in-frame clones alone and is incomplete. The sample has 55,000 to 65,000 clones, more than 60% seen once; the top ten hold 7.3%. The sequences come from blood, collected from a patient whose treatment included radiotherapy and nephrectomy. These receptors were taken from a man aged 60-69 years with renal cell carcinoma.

The CDR3 DNA follows: TGTGCCAGCGCTAGCGGGGTTTCAGATACGCAGTATTTT. Translating gives CASASGVSDTQYF. The chain couples TRBV25-1 to TRBJ2-3, with TRBD2 identical over 9 bases. In germline, CDR1 is MGHDK, CDR2 SYGVNS. After removal of 8 bases from V and 4 bases from J, the junction contained 4 bases not matched to a gene. This CDR3 is 13 amino acids long.

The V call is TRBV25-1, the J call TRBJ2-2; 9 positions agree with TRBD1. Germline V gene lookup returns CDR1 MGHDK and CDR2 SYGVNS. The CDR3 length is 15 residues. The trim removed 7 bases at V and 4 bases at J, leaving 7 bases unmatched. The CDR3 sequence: CASTVGQGRTGELFF. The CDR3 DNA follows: TGTGCCAGCACCGTGGGACAGGGTCGCACCGGGGAGCTGTTTTTT.

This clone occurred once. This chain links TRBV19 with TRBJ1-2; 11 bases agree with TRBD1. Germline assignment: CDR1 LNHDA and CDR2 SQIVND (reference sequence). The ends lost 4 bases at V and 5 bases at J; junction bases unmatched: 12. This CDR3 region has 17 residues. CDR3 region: CASSTTSGQGASYGYTF. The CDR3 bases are TGTGCCAGTAGTACTACGTCCGGACAGGGGGCTTCTTATGGCTACACCTTC.

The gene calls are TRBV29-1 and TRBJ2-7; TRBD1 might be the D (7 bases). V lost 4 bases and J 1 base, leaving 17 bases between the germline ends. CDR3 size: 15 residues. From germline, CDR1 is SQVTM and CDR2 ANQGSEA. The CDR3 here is CSVVESPGGSYEQYF. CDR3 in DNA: TGCAGCGTTGTAGAATCTCCAGGGGGGTCCTACGAGCAGTACTTC.

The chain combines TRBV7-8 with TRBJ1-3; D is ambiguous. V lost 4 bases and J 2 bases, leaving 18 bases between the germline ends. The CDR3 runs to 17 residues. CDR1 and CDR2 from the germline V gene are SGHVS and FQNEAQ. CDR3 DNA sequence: TGTGCCAGCAGCTCAATACCGGGAGCCGGGCCTGGAAACACCATATATTTT. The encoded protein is CASSSIPGAGPGNTIYF.

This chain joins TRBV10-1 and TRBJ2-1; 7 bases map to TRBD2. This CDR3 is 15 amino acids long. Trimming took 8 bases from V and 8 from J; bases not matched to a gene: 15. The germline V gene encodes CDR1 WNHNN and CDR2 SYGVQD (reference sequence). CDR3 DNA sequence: TGCGCCAGCGGGCGGCGCGGGAGTCTAAGGGATGAGCAGTTCTTC. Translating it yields CASGRRGSLRDEQFF.

The CDR3 DNA is TGTGCCAGCTCACCAGAGGAAGGTTACGAGCAGTACGTC. Translation: CASSPEEGYEQYV. The chain carries TRBV18 and TRBJ2-7; D unresolved. The CDR3 covers 13 residues. CDR1 is KGHSH, CDR2 LQKENI, per germline. Trimming stripped 2 bases from V and 4 bases from J, with 9 bases between.

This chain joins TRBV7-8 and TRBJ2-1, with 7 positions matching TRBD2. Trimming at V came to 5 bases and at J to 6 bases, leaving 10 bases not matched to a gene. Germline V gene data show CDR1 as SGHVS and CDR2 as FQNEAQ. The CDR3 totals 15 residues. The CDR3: CASSPRGGSGNEQFF. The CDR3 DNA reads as TGTGCCAGCAGCCCCCGTGGCGGGAGCGGCAATGAGCAGTTCTTC.

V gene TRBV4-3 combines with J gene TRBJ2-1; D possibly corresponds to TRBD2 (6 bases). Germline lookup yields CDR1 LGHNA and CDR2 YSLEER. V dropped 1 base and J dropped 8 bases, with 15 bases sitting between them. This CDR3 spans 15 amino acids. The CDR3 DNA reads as TGCGCCAGCAGCCAAGTTCCGGGGGTAGGCGATGAGCAGTTCTTC. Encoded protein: CASSQVPGVGDEQFF.

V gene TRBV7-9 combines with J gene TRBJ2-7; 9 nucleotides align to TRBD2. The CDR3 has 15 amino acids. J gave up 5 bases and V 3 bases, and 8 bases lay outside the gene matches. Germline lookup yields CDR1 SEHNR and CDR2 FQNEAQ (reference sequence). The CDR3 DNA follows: TGTGCCAGCAGCTTCACGGGACTAGCCTCGAACGAGCAGTACTTC. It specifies CASSFTGLASNEQYF.